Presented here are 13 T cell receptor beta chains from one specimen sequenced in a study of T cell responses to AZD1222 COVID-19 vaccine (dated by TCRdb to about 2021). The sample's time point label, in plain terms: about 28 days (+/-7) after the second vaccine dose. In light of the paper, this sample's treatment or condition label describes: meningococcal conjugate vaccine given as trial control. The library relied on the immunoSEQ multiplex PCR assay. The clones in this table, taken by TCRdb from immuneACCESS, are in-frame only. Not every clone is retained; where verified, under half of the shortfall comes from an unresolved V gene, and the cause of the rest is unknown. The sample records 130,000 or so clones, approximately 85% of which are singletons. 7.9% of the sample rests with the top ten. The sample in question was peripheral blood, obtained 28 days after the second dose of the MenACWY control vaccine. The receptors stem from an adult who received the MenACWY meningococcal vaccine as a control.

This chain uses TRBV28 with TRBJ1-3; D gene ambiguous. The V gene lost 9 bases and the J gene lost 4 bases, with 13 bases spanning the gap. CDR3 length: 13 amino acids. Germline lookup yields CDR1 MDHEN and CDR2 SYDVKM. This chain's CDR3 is CASKRHGGNTIYF. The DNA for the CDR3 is TGTGCCAGTAAGAGACACGGGGGAAACACCATATATTTT. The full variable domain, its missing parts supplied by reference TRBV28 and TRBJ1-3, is DVKVTQSSRYLVKRTGEKVFLECVQDMDHENMFWYRQDPGLGLRLIYFSYDVKMKEKGDIPEGYSVSREKKERFSLILESASTNQTSMYLCASKRHGGNTIYFGEGSWLTVV.

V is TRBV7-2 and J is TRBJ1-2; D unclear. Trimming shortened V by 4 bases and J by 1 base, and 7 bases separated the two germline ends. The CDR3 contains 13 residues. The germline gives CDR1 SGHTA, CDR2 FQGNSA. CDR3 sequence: CASSWQVNYGYTF. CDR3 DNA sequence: TGTGCCAGCAGCTGGCAGGTTAACTATGGCTACACCTTC.

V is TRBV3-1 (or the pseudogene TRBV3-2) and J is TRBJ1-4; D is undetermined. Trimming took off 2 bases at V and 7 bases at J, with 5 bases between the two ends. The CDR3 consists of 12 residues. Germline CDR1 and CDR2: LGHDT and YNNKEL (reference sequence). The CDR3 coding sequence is TGTGCCAGCAGCCAACGGGGTGAAAAACTGTTTTTT. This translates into CASSQRGEKLFF.

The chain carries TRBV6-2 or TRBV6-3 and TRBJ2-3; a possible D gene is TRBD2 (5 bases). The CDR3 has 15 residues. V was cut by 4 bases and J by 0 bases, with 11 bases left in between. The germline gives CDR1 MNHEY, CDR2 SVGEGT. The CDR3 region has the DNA TGTGCCAGCAGTTCGACGACGGGAAGCACAGATACGCAGTATTTT. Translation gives CASSSTTGSTDTQYF.

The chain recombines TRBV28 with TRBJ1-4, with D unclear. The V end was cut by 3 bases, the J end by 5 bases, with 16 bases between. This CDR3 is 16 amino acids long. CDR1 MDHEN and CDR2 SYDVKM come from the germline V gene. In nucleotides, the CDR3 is TGTGCCAGCAGTTTCTGGGATGTAGGTAAAAATGAAAAACTGTTTTTT. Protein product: CASSFWDVGKNEKLFF.

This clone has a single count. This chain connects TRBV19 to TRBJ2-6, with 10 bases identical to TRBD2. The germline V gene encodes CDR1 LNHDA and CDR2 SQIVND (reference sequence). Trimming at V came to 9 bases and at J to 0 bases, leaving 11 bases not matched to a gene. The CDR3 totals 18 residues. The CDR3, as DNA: TGTGCCAGACCTAGCGGGAGCCTTAGAGACTCTGGGGCCAACGTCCTGACTTTC. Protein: CARPSGSLRDSGANVLTF.

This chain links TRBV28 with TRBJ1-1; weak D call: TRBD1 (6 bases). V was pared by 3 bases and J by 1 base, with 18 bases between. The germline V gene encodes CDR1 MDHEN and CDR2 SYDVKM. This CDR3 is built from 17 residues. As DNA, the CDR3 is TGTGCCAGCAGTTTGTGGGGGGCTCCGGTAAGGAACACTGAAGCTTTCTTT. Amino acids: CASSLWGAPVRNTEAFF. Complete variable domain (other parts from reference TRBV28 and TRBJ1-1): DVKVTQSSRYLVKRTGEKVFLECVQDMDHENMFWYRQDPGLGLRLIYFSYDVKMKEKGDIPEGYSVSREKKERFSLILESASTNQTSMYLCASSLWGAPVRNTEAFFGQGTRLTVV.

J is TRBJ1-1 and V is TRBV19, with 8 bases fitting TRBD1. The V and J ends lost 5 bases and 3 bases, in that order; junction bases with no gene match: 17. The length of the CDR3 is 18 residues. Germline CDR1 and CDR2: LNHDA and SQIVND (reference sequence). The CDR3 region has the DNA TGTGCCAGTAGTTCCCATCACAGGGGGACAAATTTCCACACTGAAGCTTTCTTT. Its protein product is CASSSHHRGTNFHTEAFF.

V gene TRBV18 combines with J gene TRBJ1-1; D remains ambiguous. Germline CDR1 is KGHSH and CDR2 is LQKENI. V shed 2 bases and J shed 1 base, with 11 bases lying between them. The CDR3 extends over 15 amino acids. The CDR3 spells CASSPMKGSNTEAFF. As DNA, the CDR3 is TGTGCCAGCTCACCAATGAAGGGTTCGAACACTGAAGCTTTCTTT. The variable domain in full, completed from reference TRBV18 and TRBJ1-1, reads NAGVMQNPRHLVRRRGQEARLRCSPMKGHSHVYWYRQLPEEGLKFMVYLQKENIIDESGMPKERFSAEFPKEGPSILRIQQVVRGDSAAYFCASSPMKGSNTEAFFGQGTRLTVV.

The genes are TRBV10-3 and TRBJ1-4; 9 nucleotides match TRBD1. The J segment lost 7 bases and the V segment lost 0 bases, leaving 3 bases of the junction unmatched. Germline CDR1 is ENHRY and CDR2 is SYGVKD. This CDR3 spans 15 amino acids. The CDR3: CAISESDRGGEKLFF. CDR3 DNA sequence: TGTGCCATCAGTGAGTCGGACAGGGGTGGTGAAAAACTGTTTTTT.

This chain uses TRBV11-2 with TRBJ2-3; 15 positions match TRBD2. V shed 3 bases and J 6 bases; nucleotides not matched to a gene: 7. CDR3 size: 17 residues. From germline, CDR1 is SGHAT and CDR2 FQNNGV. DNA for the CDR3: TGTGCCAGCAGCTTGGGGACTAGCGGGGGGCGAGGTGATACGCAGTATTTT. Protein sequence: CASSLGTSGGRGDTQYF. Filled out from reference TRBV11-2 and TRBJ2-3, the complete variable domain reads EAGVAQSPRYKIIEKRQSVAFWCNPISGHATLYWYQQILGQGPKLLIQFQNNGVVDDSQLPKDRFSAERLKGVDSTLKIQPAKLEDSAVYLCASSLGTSGGRGDTQYFGPGTRLTVL.

The CDR3 sequence is CASSGRDGANYGYTF. As DNA, the CDR3 is TGTGCCAGCAGCGGACGGGACGGAGCTAACTATGGCTACACCTTC. J is TRBJ1-2 and V is TRBV11-2; D might be TRBD1 (5 bases). Trimming stripped 5 bases from V and 0 bases from J, with 13 bases between. Germline V gene sequence: CDR1 SGHAT, CDR2 FQNNGV. This CDR3 comprises 15 residues.

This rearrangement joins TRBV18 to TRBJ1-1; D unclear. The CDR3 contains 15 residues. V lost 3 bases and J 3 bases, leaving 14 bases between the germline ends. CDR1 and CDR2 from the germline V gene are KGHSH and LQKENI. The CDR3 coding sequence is TGTGCCAGCTCACCTATCGGAATTCGGGACACTGAAGCTTTCTTT. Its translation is CASSPIGIRDTEAFF.